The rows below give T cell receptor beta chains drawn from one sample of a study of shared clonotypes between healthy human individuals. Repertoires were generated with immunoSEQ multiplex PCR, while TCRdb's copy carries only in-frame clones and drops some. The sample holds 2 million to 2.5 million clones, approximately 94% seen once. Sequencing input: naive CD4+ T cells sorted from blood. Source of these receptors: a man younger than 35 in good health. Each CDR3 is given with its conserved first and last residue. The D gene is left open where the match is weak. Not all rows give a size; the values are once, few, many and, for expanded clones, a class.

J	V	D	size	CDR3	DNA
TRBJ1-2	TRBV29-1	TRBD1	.	CSVSDRDYTF	TGCAGCGTTTCCGACAGGGACTACACCTTC
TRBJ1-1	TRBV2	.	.	CASSEAGRGDTEAFF	TGTGCCAGCAGTGAAGCGGGCAGGGGCGACACTGAAGCTTTCTTT
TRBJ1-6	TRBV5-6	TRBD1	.	CASSFGQGQNSPLHF	TGTGCCAGCAGCTTTGGACAGGGGCAGAATTCACCCCTCCACTTT
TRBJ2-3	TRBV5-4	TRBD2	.	CASSPPQREGRDTQYF	TGTGCCAGCAGCCCCCCACAGCGGGAGGGCCGGGATACGCAGTATTTT
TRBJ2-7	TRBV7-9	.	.	CASSLSVNYEQYF	TGTGCCAGCAGCTTGAGTGTGAACTACGAGCAGTACTTC
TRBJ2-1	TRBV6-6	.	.	CASSYNEQFF	TGTGCCAGCTCCTACAATGAGCAGTTCTTC
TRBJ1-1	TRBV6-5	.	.	CASSRREDTEAFF	TGTGCCAGCAGTCGCCGGGAAGACACTGAAGCTTTCTTT
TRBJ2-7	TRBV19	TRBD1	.	CASSIGGQGGYEQYF	TGTGCCAGTAGTATAGGGGGACAGGGAGGATACGAGCAGTACTTC
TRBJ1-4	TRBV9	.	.	CASSVAGVGNEKLFF	TGTGCCAGCAGCGTAGCAGGAGTGGGTAATGAAAAACTGTTTTTT
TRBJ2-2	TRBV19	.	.	CASSPFGRPGTGELFF	TGTGCCAGTAGTCCCTTCGGGCGACCGGGCACCGGGGAGCTGTTTTTT
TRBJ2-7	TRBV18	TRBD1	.	CASSATGQGDHEQYF	TGTGCCAGCTCCGCGACCGGACAGGGGGACCACGAGCAGTACTTC
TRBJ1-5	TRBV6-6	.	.	CASGMRGNNQPQHF	TGTGCCAGCGGGATGCGGGGCAACAATCAGCCCCAGCATTTT
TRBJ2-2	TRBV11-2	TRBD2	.	CASSPTGLAPGELFF	TGTGCCAGCAGCCCCACGGGACTAGCCCCCGGGGAGCTGTTTTTT
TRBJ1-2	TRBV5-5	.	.	CASSPGTGVGYTF	TGTGCCAGCAGCCCAGGGACGGGAGTGGGCTACACCTTC
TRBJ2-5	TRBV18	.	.	CASSPRQAQETQYF	TGTGCCAGCTCACCTAGACAGGCACAAGAGACCCAGTACTTC
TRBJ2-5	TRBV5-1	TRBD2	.	CASSLGTSGLQETQYF	TGCGCCAGCAGCTTGGGGACTAGCGGATTACAAGAGACCCAGTACTTC
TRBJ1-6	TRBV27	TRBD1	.	CASSLSGTDNSPLHF	TGTGCCAGCAGTTTATCAGGGACAGACAATTCACCCCTCCACTTT
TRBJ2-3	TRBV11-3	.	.	CASSDWTGTDTQYF	TGTGCCAGCAGCGATTGGACAGGCACAGATACGCAGTATTTT
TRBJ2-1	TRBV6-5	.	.	CASSLRGEGQFF	TGTGCCAGCAGTTTGAGGGGGGAAGGGCAGTTCTTC
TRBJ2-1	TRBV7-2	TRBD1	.	CASSQGTANNEQFF	TGTGCCAGCAGCCAGGGGACAGCGAACAATGAGCAGTTCTTC
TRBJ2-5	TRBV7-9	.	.	CASSLIFKTQYF	TGTGCCAGCAGCTTAATCTTCAAGACCCAGTACTTC
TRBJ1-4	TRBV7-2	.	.	CASSLTATNEKLFF	TGTGCCAGCAGCTTAACCGCGACTAATGAAAAACTGTTTTTT
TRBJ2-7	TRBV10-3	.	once	CAISESLVSPLYEQYF	TGTGCCATCAGTGAGTCACTAGTTTCGCCCCTCTACGAGCAGTACTTC